The 32 T cell receptor beta chains presented below share a single source sample, sequenced in a study of B cell selection in AIRE deficiency. The data were produced by immunoSEQ multiplex PCR, yet TCRdb's version contains in-frame clones alone and is incomplete. The table has around 3,000 clones, under 80% seen once. Regulatory T cells were sorted as CD4+CD25hiCD127low/negative cells. Sequenced material: Tregs sorted from PBMCs. The source of these receptors is a human donor with AIRE deficiency.

CDR3 loop: CASTLMGSNQPQHF. For the CDR3, the DNA is TGTGCCAGTACCTTGATGGGTAGCAATCAGCCCCAGCATTTT. The rearrangement joins TRBV19 to TRBJ1-5; D is undetermined. Trimming left V 7 bases short and J 0 bases short, with 10 bases between. Germline V lookup: CDR1 LNHDA, CDR2 SQIVND (reference sequence). The CDR3 spans 14 residues.

This chain uses TRBV14 with TRBJ2-7, with TRBD2 matching 8 bases. The CDR3 is 16 residues long. After removal of 1 base from V and 3 bases from J, the junction contained 8 bases not matched to a gene. CDR1 is SGHDN, CDR2 FVKESK, per germline. The CDR3 DNA reads TGTGCCAGCAGCCAAGGGGGGTCTAGCGGGCTCTACGAGCAGTACTTC. Translation: CASSQGGSSGLYEQYF.

The V call is TRBV7-9, the J call TRBJ2-6, with D hard to call. V was trimmed by 4 bases and J by 0 bases, leaving 7 bases between them. Germline loops: CDR1 SEHNR, CDR2 FQNEAQ (reference sequence). The CDR3 spans 15 residues. Written as DNA, the CDR3 is TGTGCCAGCAGCTCTAGGAACTCTGGGGCCAACGTCCTGACTTTC. Protein: CASSSRNSGANVLTF.

V is TRBV19 and J is TRBJ1-1; the D is unclear. CDR3 length: 13 residues. The V and J ends lost 3 bases and 5 bases respectively, with 10 bases between them. Looked up from germline, CDR1 is LNHDA and CDR2 is SQIVND (reference sequence). The CDR3, as DNA: TGTGCCAGTAGTATGACCCCGTGGACTGAAGCTTTCTTT. This gives the protein CASSMTPWTEAFF. The full variable domain, rest sourced from reference TRBV19 and TRBJ1-1, is DGGITQSPKYLFRKEGQNVTLSCEQNLNHDAMYWYRQDPGQGLRLIYYSQIVNDFQKGDIAEGYSVSREKKESFPLTVTSAQKNPTAFYLCASSMTPWTEAFFGQGTRLTVV.

The chain couples TRBV14 to TRBJ1-5; a weak D match, TRBD1 (5 bases). V dropped 5 bases and J dropped 2 bases, with 22 bases sitting between them. CDR1 is SGHDN, CDR2 FVKESK, per germline. This CDR3 has 18 amino acids. Written as DNA, the CDR3 is TGTGCCAGCAGCACGCGGGGGATTATGGTACGACGCAATCAGCCCCAGCATTTT. This codes for CASSTRGIMVRRNQPQHF.

This clone is a singleton in its sample. This chain connects TRBV5-1 to TRBJ2-7, with 11 bases identical to TRBD1. The CDR3 consists of 14 residues. CDR1 and CDR2 (germline): SGHRS, YFSETQ. Trimming took 3 bases from V and 3 from J; bases not matched to a gene: 2. The CDR3 here is CASSSGTGGYEQYF. Here the CDR3 DNA reads TGCGCCAGCAGCTCCGGGACAGGGGGCTACGAGCAGTACTTC.

This clone was observed a few times. This sequence joins TRBV19 and TRBJ1-5; TRBD1 is a possible D gene (6 bases). Germline V gene lookup returns CDR1 LNHDA and CDR2 SQIVND (reference sequence). Trimming took 3 bases from V and 5 from J, leaving 11 bases between them. The CDR3 loop spans 14 amino acids. CDR3 nucleotides: TGTGCCAGTAGTATTCGCGCAGGGGATCAGCCCCAGCATTTT. Protein: CASSIRAGDQPQHF.

The genes are TRBV7-9 and TRBJ1-6; D not resolved. Germline loops: CDR1 SEHNR, CDR2 FQNEAQ (reference sequence). The ends were cut back, 1 base at V and 9 bases at J, with 10 bases in the middle. The CDR3 covers 14 residues. The CDR3 sequence: CASSLEREASPLHF. CDR3 in DNA: TGTGCCAGCAGCTTAGAACGGGAAGCTTCACCCCTCCACTTT.

The rearrangement uses TRBV10-3 and TRBJ2-5; D remains unclear. V lost 6 bases and J 4 bases, leaving 12 bases between the germline ends. Germline V gives CDR1 ENHRY, CDR2 SYGVKD. The CDR3 covers 13 residues. CDR3 coding DNA: TGTGCCATCAGCGAACCGAGAGCAGAGACCCAGTACTTC. This sequence encodes CAISEPRAETQYF.

V usage is TRBV18 and J usage is TRBJ2-1, with TRBD2 identical over 10 bases. The V gene end was trimmed by 8 bases and the J gene end by 9 bases; junction bases not matched to a gene: 7. The CDR3 totals 13 residues. The germline V gene encodes CDR1 KGHSH and CDR2 LQKENI. The CDR3 DNA reads TGTGCCAGCACTTTTAGCGGGAGGAGTGAGCAGTTCTTC. It specifies CASTFSGRSEQFF.

The chain combines TRBV28 with TRBJ2-7, with D hard to call. The germline V gene has CDR1 MDHEN and CDR2 SYDVKM. V lost 5 bases, J lost 4 bases, and 3 bases lay in between. CDR3 size: 10 residues. In DNA, the CDR3 is TGTGCCAGCAGTCGATACGAGCAGTACTTC. It is translated as CASSRYEQYF.

The chain carries TRBV7-9 and TRBJ1-3; D might be TRBD1 (5 bases). The CDR3 contains 17 residues. Trimming pared 2 bases from V and 0 bases from J, leaving 14 bases between. Germline lookup yields CDR1 SEHNR and CDR2 FQNEAQ (reference sequence). The CDR3 loop reads CASSLTRGTDSGNTIYF. The CDR3, as DNA: TGTGCCAGCAGCTTAACACGAGGGACGGACTCTGGAAACACCATATATTTT.

This chain uses TRBV5-5 with TRBJ1-2, with 10 bases aligning to TRBD1. CDR1 and CDR2 from the germline V gene are SGHKS and YYEKEE (reference sequence). This CDR3 comprises 15 residues. V gave up 4 bases and J gave up 7 bases; unmatched junction bases: 10. This CDR3 reads CASSPGTGVFGGYTF. CDR3 coding DNA: TGTGCCAGCAGCCCTGGGACAGGGGTATTCGGTGGCTACACCTTC. The full variable domain, completed using reference TRBV5-5 and TRBJ1-2, is DAGVTQSPTHLIKTRGQQVTLRCSPISGHKSVSWYQQVLGQGPQFIFQYYEKEERGRGNFPDRFSARQFPNYSSELNVNALLLGDSALYLCASSPGTGVFGGYTFGSGTRLTVV.

This rearrangement joins TRBV7-8 to TRBJ2-5, with D unclear. The germline gives CDR1 SGHVS, CDR2 FQNEAQ. With 3 bases removed from V and 4 bases from J, the gap between germline ends came to 3 bases. The CDR3 has 11 amino acids. CDR3 in DNA: TGTGCCAGCAGCTTCAGAGAGACCCAGTACTTC. Protein product: CASSFRETQYF.

The CDR3 sequence: CAISPASGARSYNEQFF. CDR3 bases: TGTGCCATCAGTCCCGCTAGCGGTGCTCGCTCCTACAATGAGCAGTTCTTC. This chain uses TRBV10-3 with TRBJ2-1; TRBD2 aligns across 7 bases. The CDR3 runs to 17 residues. CDR1 ENHRY and CDR2 SYGVKD come from the germline V gene. With V trimmed by 5 bases and J by 0 bases, 10 bases remained unmatched.

The chain recombines TRBV19 with TRBJ1-2; weak D call: TRBD1 (5 bases). V dropped 5 bases and J dropped 2 bases, with 21 bases sitting between them. This CDR3 has 17 residues. The germline CDR1 and CDR2 sequences are LNHDA and SQIVND (reference sequence). CDR3 residues: CASSGRDPWGSNYGYTF. The CDR3 DNA reads as TGTGCCAGTAGTGGGCGGGACCCTTGGGGGTCCAACTATGGCTACACCTTC.

This clone was counted between two and nine times. The chain carries TRBV19 and TRBJ2-2; unclear D gene. The germline CDR1 and CDR2 sequences are LNHDA and SQIVND (reference sequence). With 7 bases removed from V and 9 bases from J, the gap between germline ends came to 9 bases. The length of the CDR3 is 11 residues. CDR3 sequence: CASIGFRELFF. The CDR3 coding sequence is TGTGCCAGTATCGGCTTCCGGGAGCTGTTTTTT. Complete variable domain (other parts from reference TRBV19 and TRBJ2-2): DGGITQSPKYLFRKEGQNVTLSCEQNLNHDAMYWYRQDPGQGLRLIYYSQIVNDFQKGDIAEGYSVSREKKESFPLTVTSAQKNPTAFYLCASIGFRELFFGEGSRLTVL.

CDR3 amino acids: CASSYGGTGTGELFF. In DNA, the CDR3 is TGTGCCAGCAGCTATGGGGGGACGGGCACCGGGGAGCTGTTTTTT. V usage is TRBV7-3 and J usage is TRBJ2-2, with D perhaps matching TRBD2 (6 bases). The V gene's germline CDR1 is SGHTA and CDR2 FQGTGA. V was pared by 4 bases and J by 4 bases, with 13 bases between. CDR3 length: 15 amino acids.

This chain uses TRBV7-9 with TRBJ2-7; D is uncertain. CDR1 and CDR2 from the germline V gene are SEHNR and FQNEAQ (reference sequence). The V gene lost 3 bases and the J gene lost 6 bases, with 12 bases spanning the gap. The CDR3 runs to 13 residues. Written as DNA, the CDR3 is TGTGCCAGCAGCTTCCTGATTGAAGTCGAGCAGTACTTC. Protein: CASSFLIEVEQYF. The variable domain in full, completed from reference TRBV7-9 and TRBJ2-7, reads DTGVSQNPRHKITKRGQNVTFRCDPISEHNRLYWYRQTLGQGPEFLTYFQNEAQLEKSRLLSDRFSAERPKGSFSTLEIQRTEQGDSAMYLCASSFLIEVEQYFGPGTRLTVT.

This clone was seen only a few times. The chain employs TRBV5-1 and TRBJ2-2; D ambiguous. The V and J ends lost 3 bases and 8 bases respectively, with 11 bases between them. Germline-derived CDR1 and CDR2 are SGHRS and YFSETQ. CDR3 length equals 13 residues. The CDR3 spells CASSYEIQGELFF. In nucleotides, the CDR3 is TGCGCCAGCAGCTACGAGATACAAGGGGAGCTGTTTTTT. The full variable domain, with the rest looked up from reference TRBV5-1 and TRBJ2-2, is KAGVTQTPRYLIKTRGQQVTLSCSPISGHRSVSWYQQTPGQGLQFLFEYFSETQRNKGNFPGRFSGRQFSNSRSEMNVSTLELGDSALYLCASSYEIQGELFFGEGSRLTVL.

A few counts support this clone. V usage is TRBV7-2 and J usage is TRBJ2-7, with D possibly matching TRBD2 (6 bases). CDR1 and CDR2 (germline): SGHTA, FQGNSA. This CDR3 region has 15 residues. V lost 1 base and J 3 bases, leaving 13 bases between the germline ends. DNA for the CDR3: TGTGCCAGCAGCTTAGGTTGGGACTTTAGCTACGAGCAGTACTTC. The encoded protein is CASSLGWDFSYEQYF.

This chain links TRBV5-6 with TRBJ2-3; D might be TRBD1 or TRBD2, each matching 6 bases. V lost 5 bases and J 4 bases, leaving 23 bases between the germline ends. Germline V gene sequence: CDR1 SGHDT, CDR2 YYEEEE. This CDR3 spans 17 amino acids. CDR3 in amino acids: CASRFSRGRRVADTQYF. The CDR3 nucleotides read TGTGCCAGCAGATTTTCAAGGGGGAGGCGGGTGGCAGATACGCAGTATTTT. Full variable domain (remainder filled in from reference TRBV5-6 and TRBJ2-3): DAGVTQSPTHLIKTRGQQVTLRCSPKSGHDTVSWYQQALGQGPQFIFQYYEEEERQRGNFPDRFSGHQFPNYSSELNVNALLLGDSALYLCASRFSRGRRVADTQYFGPGTRLTVL.

The chain links TRBV7-9 to TRBJ1-3; 8 nucleotides align to TRBD1. The CDR3 length is 13 residues. Germline CDR1 and CDR2: SEHNR and FQNEAQ (reference sequence). Trimming took 4 bases from V and 4 from J; bases not matched to a gene: 0. Here the CDR3 reads CASSWTGGNTIYF. CDR3 nucleotides: TGTGCCAGCAGCTGGACAGGGGGAAACACCATATATTTT.

The chain has TRBV7-2 and TRBJ2-7, with D possibly being TRBD1 or TRBD2 (6 bases each). Germline CDR1 reads SGHTA; CDR2 reads FQGNSA. V was trimmed by 5 bases and J by 6 bases, leaving 17 bases between them. There are 14 residues in the CDR3. The CDR3 DNA is TGTGCCAGCAGCCCCCGGGGGCGGCCGTTCGAGCAGTACTTC. The encoded protein is CASSPRGRPFEQYF.

The CDR3 region is CASSLAGSLAGGRDTQYF. The CDR3 bases are TGTGCCAGCAGCTTAGCGGGGTCACTAGCGGGAGGGCGGGATACGCAGTATTTT. The V and J genes are TRBV7-8 and TRBJ2-3; 13 bases are a match to TRBD2. The germline V gene encodes CDR1 SGHVS and CDR2 FQNEAQ. This CDR3 region has 18 residues. The V and J ends lost 0 bases and 6 bases, in that order; junction bases with no gene match: 9.

The chain couples TRBV9 to TRBJ1-2; D remains ambiguous. Germline V gives CDR1 SGDLS, CDR2 YYNGEE. V lost 3 bases and J lost 5, with 11 bases in between. The CDR3 totals 13 residues. CDR3 DNA sequence: TGTGCCAGCAGCGCCCCGGGTAGTTATGGCTACACCTTC. Translation: CASSAPGSYGYTF.

The V and J genes are TRBV28 and TRBJ1-5; TRBD1 is a possible D gene (5 bases). Trimming took 7 bases from V and 7 from J, leaving 17 bases between them. The CDR3 extends over 14 amino acids. Germline CDR1 is MDHEN and CDR2 is SYDVKM. CDR3 bases: TGTGCCAGCACCCGACCCGGGGGAGGGCAGCCCCAGCATTTT. It encodes CASTRPGGGQPQHF.

The chain has TRBV13 and TRBJ2-5; perhaps TRBD1 as D (6 bases). The ends were cut back, 1 base at V and 9 bases at J, with 24 bases in the middle. This CDR3 is 17 amino acids long. Per the germline V gene, CDR1 is PRHDT and CDR2 is FYEKMQ (reference sequence). The CDR3 DNA follows: TGTGCCAGCAGCTTAGAGCTTCTGGACAGCCTTCAGGGGCCCCAGTACTTC. It codes for CASSLELLDSLQGPQYF.

V is TRBV5-4 and J is TRBJ2-7; possible D gene TRBD2, 6 bases. This CDR3 contains 14 residues. Trimming removed 2 bases at V and 2 bases at J, with 11 bases between. CDR1 SGHNT and CDR2 YYREEE come from the germline V gene (reference sequence). CDR3 bases: TGTGCCAGCAGCTTTGGCGGGGACGCCTACGAGCAGTACTTC. Residues: CASSFGGDAYEQYF.

The CDR3 DNA reads as TGTGCCAGCAGCCCCGTGCATTGCCGGGGAGGATATGAAAAACTGTTTTTT. It translates to CASSPVHCRGGYEKLFF. The chain joins TRBV21-1 to TRBJ1-4. TRBV21-1 is a recognized pseudogene. This CDR3 has 17 residues.

This chain uses TRBV5-1 with TRBJ2-7, with D perhaps TRBD2 (6 bases). CDR3 length: 12 residues. Trimming took off 4 bases at V and 4 bases at J, with 9 bases between the two ends. The germline CDR1 and CDR2 sequences are SGHRS and YFSETQ. CDR3 sequence: CASSVEGYEQYF. The CDR3 DNA sequence: TGCGCCAGCAGCGTGGAGGGGTACGAGCAGTACTTC.

This clone was recorded once. The chain employs TRBV7-3 and TRBJ2-7; D ambiguous. There are 15 residues in the CDR3. The V end was cut by 5 bases, the J end by 0 bases, with 14 bases between. Germline V gene lookup returns CDR1 SGHTA and CDR2 FQGTGA. CDR3 bases: TGTGCCAGCAGCCCCTCTATGGGCAACTCCTACGAGCAGTACTTC. Protein: CASSPSMGNSYEQYF.